The sequence of this TCR beta chain was determined in a study of a mutant IDH1 vaccine in newly diagnosed glioma (TCRdb year 2021). At the level of the whole study: In the chemotherapy-containing groups, vaccination started alongside temozolomide cycles, whereas in patients who had radiotherapy alone it started 4-6 weeks after radiotherapy. Of the 25 to 35 patients who were treated, around 62% were male and roughly 38% were female, and the mean age was approximately 40 years. Before enrollment, patients had received standard therapy of radiotherapy alone, temozolomide alone, or radiochemotherapy with temozolomide; most received the combination. Visit V12 was the week-35 safety follow-up and visit V13 was the week-47 end of study. Peripheral blood was drawn at six visits: V03 (baseline), V05, V07, V10, V12 and V13. Longitudinal TCRB deep sequencing was done for about two dozen treated patients, wherever samples were available for exploratory analyses. Study-wide findings and limitations: The authors noted that analyses of patient blood samples could not be reproduced because of sample limitations. Pseudoprogression seemed to be unrelated to changes in the top peripheral T cell clonotypes found by TCRB sequencing. Across multiple MHC alleles, vaccine-induced immune responses were seen in around 93% of patients. Selection of PBMC samples for TCRB deep sequencing was based on availability.

The CDR3, cysteine through phenylalanine, is 13 amino acids long. Just the 39-base CDR3 DNA is kept, in frame starting at base 1. According to the germline V gene, CDR1 reads SGHTA and CDR2 reads FQGTGA. Trimming leaves V shorter by 5 bases and J shorter by 4 bases, with the junction holding 2 bases beyond the gene matches. This clone has more than one count but fewer than ten. Its antigen is unknown. Base qualities are not recorded, but no much larger clone differs from it by a single base. Library preparation was by the immunoSEQ multiplex PCR assay. The hsTCRB Kit was used according to the manufacturer's protocol to amplify rearranged TCR beta chain sequences. Sequencing of TCRB libraries was carried out on an Illumina MiSeq. In the original analysis: The proprietary platform of the kit vendor was used for demultiplexing, trimming and gene mapping. In TCRdb, the immuneACCESS table is reduced to in-frame sequences with V and J assigned. These tables do not hold every clone; where another copy was compared, an unresolved V gene accounts for under half, and the others remain unexplained. V and J calls and clone size are given by that table; D and trimming were obtained from the DNA. This sample comprises 35,000 to 45,000 clones, around 83% of them detected only once. The top ten clones comprise over 4.5% of the sample.

The sample's time point label is to be understood as: week 35, safety follow-up. Every vaccine dose consisted of 300 ug of a 20-mer mutant IDH1 peptide in Montanide, administered subcutaneously together with topical imiquimod. Eight vaccinations were administered to patients in weeks 1, 3, 5, 7, 11, 15, 19 and 23, corresponding to visits V03 through V10. The donors had newly diagnosed IDH1-mutant astrocytomas of WHO grade 3 or 4 that showed loss of nuclear ATRX. The samples were drawn from NOA16, a multicentre, single-arm, open-label phase I trial in Germany that tested a mutant IDH1 peptide vaccine in humans for the first time. The DNeasy Blood and Tissue Kit was used to extract genomic DNA from EDTA blood for TCRB sequencing.

The chain is assembled from TRBV7-3 and TRBJ2-3, and 8 junction bases match TRBD1. The sample here was PBMCs, taken from a glioma patient whose treatment included an IDH1 peptide vaccine. This clonotype originated in a woman aged 45-60 years with glioma. CDR3 region: CASSKTGADTQYF. The DNA sequence is as follows: TGTGCCAGCAGCAAGACAGGGGCAGATACGCAGTATTTT. The entire variable domain, with the stretches around the CDR3 drawn from the reference TRBV7-3 and TRBJ2-3 proteins, is GAGVSQTPSNKVTEKGKYVELRCDPISGHTALYWYRQSLGQGPEFLIYFQGTGAADDSGLPNDRFFAVRPEGSVSTLKIQRTERGDSAVYLCASSKTGADTQYFGPGTRLTVL.